This T cell receptor (beta chain) came from a study of patients and donors after allogeneic stem cell transplantation (TCRdb year 2020). The V end loses 2 bases and the J end loses 8 bases, and a stretch of 7 bases separates them. The germline V gene provides CDR1 KGHSH and CDR2 LQKENI. From the cysteine up to the phenylalanine, the CDR3 has a length of 12 residues. Just CDR3 DNA is preserved here, 36 bases in frame from base 1. As regards this clonotype: There is no known antigen for this receptor. Per-nucleotide qualities are absent, and no much larger clonotype sits a single base away.

The library was built by means of RT-PCR. Sequencing was carried out with a NextSeq 550. In-frame beta chains were kept once TCRdb had trimmed the public reads at Q25 with fastp and called clones with MiXCR. Each record represents a unique CDR3 protein, reported with the most common genes and DNA among its rows. In all, the sample holds a few hundred thousand distinct CDR3 sequences, and less than 50% of those were seen once. Under 14% of the sample goes to the ten largest clones. The sequence was obtained from a human donor who was either an allogeneic HSCT recipient or a stem cell or donor lymphocyte infusion donor (not recorded which). It is not recorded whose cells these are; they may come from a transplant donor. Sample: blood, either unsorted or a sorted T cell fraction (not recorded which). The chain was built from TRBV18 and TRBJ2-1; no D gene can be assigned with confidence. The nucleotides are TGTGCCAGCTCACCAAGATCCGATGAGCAGTTCTTC. Translated, this gives CASSPRSDEQFF.